The next 21 T cell receptor beta chains were all read from a single sample in a study of cytomegalovirus exposure and HLA in healthy donors. Generated by immunoSEQ multiplex PCR, the TCRdb table keeps only in-frame clones and is missing some. The data hold 220,000 or so clones, with around nine tenths observed a single time. Source material: PBMCs. The receptor set was obtained from a woman aged 18-29 years in good health and CMV-seronegative.

To note about this clone: This sample also contains other DNA sequences that code for the same CDR3. The J gene is TRBJ2-7, the V gene TRBV18; 9 positions match TRBD1. Germline loops: CDR1 KGHSH, CDR2 LQKENI. V lost 6 bases to trimming and J lost 4 bases; unmatched junction nucleotides: 10. The length of the CDR3 is 15 residues. The CDR3 region is CASSPPGQGFYEQYF. The CDR3 DNA reads TGTGCCAGCTCCCCTCCGGGACAGGGATTTTACGAGCAGTACTTC.

This clone showed up just a few times. This rearrangement joins TRBV7-2 to TRBJ2-7; a weak D match, TRBD2 (6 bases). This CDR3 comprises 15 residues. Trimming left V 1 base short and J 2 bases short, with 12 bases between. Germline loops: CDR1 SGHTA, CDR2 FQGNSA. CDR3 bases: TGTGCCAGCAGCTTAGTGGGAGGAACCACCTACGAGCAGTACTTC. This codes for CASSLVGGTTYEQYF.

J is TRBJ2-5 and V is TRBV19, with a tentative D call TRBD1 (5 bases). The germline CDR1 and CDR2 sequences are LNHDA and SQIVND (reference sequence). The length of the CDR3 is 15 residues. The V and J ends lost 1 base and 2 bases respectively, with 11 bases between them. The CDR3 DNA sequence: TGTGCCAGTAGTATAGTCCCGACAGTTCAAGAGACCCAGTACTTC. Translating it yields CASSIVPTVQETQYF. Filled out from reference TRBV19 and TRBJ2-5, the complete variable domain reads DGGITQSPKYLFRKEGQNVTLSCEQNLNHDAMYWYRQDPGQGLRLIYYSQIVNDFQKGDIAEGYSVSREKKESFPLTVTSAQKNPTAFYLCASSIVPTVQETQYFGPGTRLLVL.

The chain couples TRBV5-6 to TRBJ1-1; D might be TRBD1 (6 bases). Germline V lookup: CDR1 SGHDT, CDR2 YYEEEE. The CDR3 has 13 amino acids. Trimming shortened V by 6 bases and J by 3 bases, and 12 bases separated the two germline ends. The CDR3 bases are TGTGCCAGCACCCCCCAGGGGTACACTGAAGCTTTCTTT. It translates to CASTPQGYTEAFF. Supplemented by reference TRBV5-6 and TRBJ1-1, the full variable domain reads DAGVTQSPTHLIKTRGQQVTLRCSPKSGHDTVSWYQQALGQGPQFIFQYYEEEERQRGNFPDRFSGHQFPNYSSELNVNALLLGDSALYLCASTPQGYTEAFFGQGTRLTVV.

The chain links TRBV7-9 to TRBJ2-5; TRBD1 agrees at 10 bases. Germline assignment: CDR1 SEHNR and CDR2 FQNEAQ (reference sequence). The CDR3 runs to 19 residues. J gave up 0 bases and V 4 bases, and 14 bases lay outside the gene matches. In DNA, the CDR3 is TGTGCCAGCAGCTCCGTTCGGACAGGGGGGGGTAGTCACCAAGAGACCCAGTACTTC. It is translated as CASSSVRTGGGSHQETQYF.

V is TRBV6-1 and J is TRBJ1-5; D not resolved. The V end was cut by 3 bases, the J end by 4 bases, with 10 bases between. CDR1 is MNHNS, CDR2 SASEGT, per germline. The CDR3 consists of 14 residues. The CDR3: CASSDSLGNQPQHF. For the CDR3, the DNA is TGTGCCAGCAGTGACTCGCTCGGGAATCAGCCCCAGCATTTT.

This rearrangement joins TRBV19 to TRBJ2-3; maybe TRBD1 (6 bases). The CDR3 contains 14 residues. Germline lookup yields CDR1 LNHDA and CDR2 SQIVND (reference sequence). The ends were cut back, 6 bases at V and 3 bases at J, with 13 bases in the middle. The CDR3, as DNA: TGTGCCAGTAGCGAGGACAGCTCAACAGATACGCAGTATTTT. This gives the protein CASSEDSSTDTQYF.

This chain uses TRBV21-1 with TRBJ2-1; TRBD2 reflects the table's D call only, with no check against the DNA. TRBV21-1 is labeled a pseudogene. The CDR3 is 16 residues long. In nucleotides, the CDR3 is TGTGCCAGCAGCAAAAAATTTGTCCGCGTAGACAATGAGCAGTTCTTC. It encodes CASSKKFVRVDNEQFF.

The chain recombines TRBV6-6 with TRBJ1-2; perhaps TRBD1 as D (5 bases). Trimming shortened V by 0 bases and J by 1 base, and 6 bases separated the two germline ends. Germline-derived CDR1 and CDR2 are MNHNY and SVGAGI (reference sequence). CDR3 size: 14 residues. This CDR3 is CASSYSDSNYGYTF. The CDR3 coding sequence is TGTGCCAGCAGTTACTCAGACAGTAACTATGGCTACACCTTC.

This chain links TRBV28 with TRBJ2-7; 10 nucleotides align to TRBD1. This CDR3 spans 14 amino acids. CDR1 and CDR2 from the germline V gene are MDHEN and SYDVKM. J was trimmed by 0 bases and V by 6 bases; bases with no gene match: 2. CDR3 amino acids: CASRGQGTSYEQYF. The CDR3 DNA follows: TGTGCCAGCAGGGGACAGGGGACCTCCTACGAGCAGTACTTC.

The chain combines TRBV18 with TRBJ1-2, with 7 nucleotides matching TRBD1. The CDR3 spans 16 residues. The germline CDR1 and CDR2 sequences are KGHSH and LQKENI. Germline trimming cut 1 base from V and 0 bases from J; bases unmatched to any gene: 5. The CDR3 loop is CASSPQGAKTNYGYTF. CDR3 nucleotides: TGTGCCAGCTCACCACAGGGGGCAAAGACTAACTATGGCTACACCTTC.

The chain is built from TRBV27 and TRBJ2-3; D is perhaps TRBD1 (6 bases). The V end lost 3 bases, the J end lost 7 bases, and 8 bases lay between the germline ends. The CDR3 length is 12 residues. CDR1 MNHEY and CDR2 SMNVEV come from the germline V gene (reference sequence). The CDR3 DNA follows: TGTGCCAGCAGTTTCGACAGGTATACGCAGTATTTT. Encoded protein: CASSFDRYTQYF.

J is TRBJ1-1 and V is TRBV19; D is perhaps TRBD1 (5 bases). The CDR3 sequence is 13 residues long. Germline CDR1 is LNHDA and CDR2 is SQIVND (reference sequence). The V end was cut by 5 bases, the J end by 5 bases, with 12 bases between. In nucleotides, the CDR3 is TGTGCCAGTAGTGGAGGGGAGTGGACTGAAGCTTTCTTT. Amino acids: CASSGGEWTEAFF.

As DNA, the CDR3 is TGTGCCAGCAGCTTGGGACTCGGACAGCCGAACACTGAAGCTTTCTTT. Protein: CASSLGLGQPNTEAFF. The chain combines TRBV5-8 with TRBJ1-1, with D possibly being TRBD1 (6 bases). Germline lookup yields CDR1 SGHTS and CDR2 YDEGEE. The length of the CDR3 is 16 residues. V lost 0 bases, J lost 1 base, and 13 bases lay in between.

The rearrangement joins TRBV30 to TRBJ2-1; 8 nucleotides align to TRBD2. Losses at the gene ends were 1 base for V and 1 base for J; bases not matched to a gene: 3. CDR1 and CDR2 (germline): GTSNPN, SVGIG (reference sequence). CDR3 length: 15 amino acids. DNA for the CDR3: TGTGCCTGGAGTGGGGTAGCGGGGTCCTACAATGAGCAGTTCTTC. This sequence encodes CAWSGVAGSYNEQFF. The variable domain in full, with the rest retrieved from reference TRBV30 and TRBJ2-1, is SQTIHQWPATLVQPVGSPLSLECTVEGTSNPNLYWYRQAAGRGLQLLFYSVGIGQISSEVPQNLSASRPQDRQFILSSKKLLLSDSGFYLCAWSGVAGSYNEQFFGPGTRLTVL.

The chain combines TRBV5-6 with TRBJ2-5, with D possibly matching TRBD2 (6 bases). Germline CDR1 is SGHDT and CDR2 is YYEEEE. The CDR3 totals 16 residues. V was shortened by 3 bases and J by 6 bases, with 21 bases between the two germline ends. CDR3 sequence reads: CASSSHGGGFMKTQYF. CDR3 DNA sequence: TGTGCCAGCAGCTCCCATGGTGGAGGGTTTATGAAGACCCAGTACTTC.

J is TRBJ1-2 and V is TRBV14; no clear D gene. Germline-derived CDR1 and CDR2 are SGHDN and FVKESK. CDR3 size: 15 residues. Between the trimmed V and J ends, which lost 6 bases and 0 bases, there was a span of 14 bases. CDR3 nucleotides: TGTGCCAGCAGACCTCTTAGCGGTGCTAACTATGGCTACACCTTC. It codes for CASRPLSGANYGYTF.

The chain links TRBV30 to TRBJ1-1; D may be TRBD1 (6 bases). The CDR3 loop spans 14 amino acids. The V gene's germline CDR1 is GTSNPN and CDR2 SVGIG (reference sequence). V was pared by 0 bases and J by 3 bases, with 11 bases between. In DNA form, the CDR3 reads TGTGCCTGGAGTGTCGGGGGGCCCGACACTGAAGCTTTCTTT. Protein product: CAWSVGGPDTEAFF.

The chain is built from TRBV7-2 and TRBJ2-7; TRBD2 matches at 11 bases. The J segment lost 7 bases and the V segment lost 3 bases, leaving 5 bases of the junction unmatched. The CDR3 covers 14 residues. Germline V lookup: CDR1 SGHTA, CDR2 FQGNSA. The CDR3 DNA reads as TGTGCCAGCAGCTTTAGCGGGAGGGCCGGGGAGCAGTACTTC. It is translated as CASSFSGRAGEQYF.

The chain combines TRBV12-2 with TRBJ2-7; the D call in the table, TRBD2, was not verified against the DNA. TRBV12-2 is a recognized pseudogene. The CDR3 length is 14 residues. CDR3 protein: CASRLGNEIYEQYF. CDR3 nucleotides: TGTGCAAGTCGCTTAGGAAACGAGATATACGAGCAGTACTTC.

The chain recombines TRBV2 with TRBJ2-7; 9 positions agree with TRBD1. J gave up 2 bases and V 6 bases, and 8 bases lay outside the gene matches. The CDR3 contains 15 residues. CDR1 and CDR2 (germline): SNHLY, FYNNEI. The CDR3 region is CASSPKTGGPYEQYF. As DNA, the CDR3 is TGTGCCAGCAGCCCCAAGACAGGGGGGCCCTACGAGCAGTACTTC.